This is a list of T cell receptor beta chains from one sample in a study of control samples from healthy donors and cancer patients. Produced via immunoSEQ multiplex PCR; TCRdb's table is partial and in-frame only. The data contain over 80,000 clones, approximately 82% of them seen just once; the ten biggest clones take up 1.5% to 2%. The specimen was blood. These receptor sequences come from a man aged 60 to 69 in good health. Each CDR3 is given with its conserved first and last residue. The D gene is left open where the match is weak. Size values are once, few and many counts, or a class for expanded clones, and some rows have none.

TRBD2	17	TRBV5-4	TRBJ2-3	NA	CASSSPGRDASTDTQYF	TGTGCCAGCAGCTCCCCCGGGAGGGACGCTAGCACAGATACGCAGTATTTT
NA	11	TRBV2	TRBJ1-2	NA	CASSQGYGYTF	TGTGCCAGCAGTCAGGGCTATGGCTACACCTTC
TRBD2	17	TRBV28	TRBJ2-7	once	CASSLAFGTSGRYEQYF	TGTGCCAGCAGTTTAGCCTTCGGGACTAGCGGGAGGTACGAGCAGTACTTC
TRBD2	15	TRBV28	TRBJ2-1	NA	CASSRTSGSLNEQFF	TGTGCCAGCAGTCGGACTAGCGGGAGCCTCAATGAGCAGTTCTTC
NA	14	TRBV3-1/TRBV3-2	TRBJ1-1	NA	CASSQDMTNTEAFF	TGTGCCAGCAGCCAAGACATGACGAACACTGAAGCTTTCTTT
NA	11	TRBV10-3	TRBJ2-1	NA	CAISELNEQFF	TGTGCCATCAGTGAGCTCAATGAGCAGTTCTTC
NA	13	TRBV3-1/TRBV3-2	TRBJ1-5	NA	CASSPQINQPQHF	TGTGCCAGCAGCCCCCAGATCAATCAGCCCCAGCATTTT
NA	14	TRBV6-5	TRBJ1-5	NA	CASSHDSTYQPQHF	TGTGCCAGCAGTCACGACAGTACCTATCAGCCCCAGCATTTT
NA	14	TRBV28	TRBJ1-1	NA	CASSLKAGGTEAFF	TGTGCCAGCAGTTTAAAGGCGGGCGGGACTGAAGCTTTCTTT
NA	15	TRBV30	TRBJ1-3	NA	CAWTWGAGSGNTIYF	TGTGCCTGGACCTGGGGGGCAGGCTCTGGAAACACCATATATTTT
TRBD2	15	TRBV2	TRBJ2-7	NA	CASSAGTSRTYEQYF	TGTGCCAGCAGCGCCGGGACTAGCAGAACCTACGAGCAGTACTTC
TRBD1	15	TRBV5-1	TRBJ2-4	NA	CASADRDGGKNIQYF	TGCGCCAGCGCAGACAGGGACGGAGGCAAAAACATTCAGTACTTC
TRBD2	20	TRBV3-1/TRBV3-2	TRBJ2-3	NA	CASSAETSGGVGESTDTQYF	TGTGCCAGCAGCGCTGAGACTAGCGGGGGAGTTGGTGAAAGCACAGATACGCAGTATTTT
NA	13	TRBV2	TRBJ2-7	NA	CASSEATTYEQYF	TGTGCCAGCAGTGAAGCCACGACCTACGAGCAGTACTTC
NA	14	TRBV9	TRBJ2-2	NA	CASSPRRDSGELFF	TGTGCCAGCAGCCCTCGACGGGACTCCGGGGAGCTGTTTTTT
NA	16	TRBV6-5	TRBJ1-3	NA	CASSLEPIISGNTIYF	TGTGCCAGCAGTTTGGAACCGATAATCTCTGGAAACACCATATATTTT